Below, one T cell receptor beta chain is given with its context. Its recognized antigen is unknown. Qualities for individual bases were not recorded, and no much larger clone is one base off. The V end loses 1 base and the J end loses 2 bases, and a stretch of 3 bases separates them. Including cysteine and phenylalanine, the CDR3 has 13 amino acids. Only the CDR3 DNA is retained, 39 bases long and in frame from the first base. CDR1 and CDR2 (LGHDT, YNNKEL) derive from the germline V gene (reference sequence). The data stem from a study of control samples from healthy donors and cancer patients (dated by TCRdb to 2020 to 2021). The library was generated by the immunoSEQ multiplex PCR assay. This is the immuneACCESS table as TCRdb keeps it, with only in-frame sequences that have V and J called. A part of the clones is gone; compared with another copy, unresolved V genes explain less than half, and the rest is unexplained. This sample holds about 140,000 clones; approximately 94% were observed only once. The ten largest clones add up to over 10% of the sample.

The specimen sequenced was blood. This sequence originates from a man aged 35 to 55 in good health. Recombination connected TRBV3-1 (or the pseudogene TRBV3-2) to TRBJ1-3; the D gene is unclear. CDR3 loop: CASSQGTGNTIYF. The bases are TGTGCCAGCAGCCAAGGTACTGGAAACACCATATATTTT.